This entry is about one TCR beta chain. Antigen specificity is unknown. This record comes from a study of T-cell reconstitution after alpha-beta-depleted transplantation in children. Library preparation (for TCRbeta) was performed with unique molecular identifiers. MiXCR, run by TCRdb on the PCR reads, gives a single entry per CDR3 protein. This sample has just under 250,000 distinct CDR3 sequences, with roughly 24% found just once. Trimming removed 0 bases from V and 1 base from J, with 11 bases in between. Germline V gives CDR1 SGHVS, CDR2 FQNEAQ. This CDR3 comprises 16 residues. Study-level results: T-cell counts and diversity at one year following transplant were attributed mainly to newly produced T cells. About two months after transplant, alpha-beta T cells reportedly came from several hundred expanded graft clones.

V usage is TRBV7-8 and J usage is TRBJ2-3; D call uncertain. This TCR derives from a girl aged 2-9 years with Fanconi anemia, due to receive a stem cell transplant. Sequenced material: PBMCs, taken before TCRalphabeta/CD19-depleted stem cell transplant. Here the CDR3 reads CASSLAHTVGTDTQYF. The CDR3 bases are TGTGCCAGCAGCTTAGCGCACACAGTCGGCACAGATACGCAGTATTTT.